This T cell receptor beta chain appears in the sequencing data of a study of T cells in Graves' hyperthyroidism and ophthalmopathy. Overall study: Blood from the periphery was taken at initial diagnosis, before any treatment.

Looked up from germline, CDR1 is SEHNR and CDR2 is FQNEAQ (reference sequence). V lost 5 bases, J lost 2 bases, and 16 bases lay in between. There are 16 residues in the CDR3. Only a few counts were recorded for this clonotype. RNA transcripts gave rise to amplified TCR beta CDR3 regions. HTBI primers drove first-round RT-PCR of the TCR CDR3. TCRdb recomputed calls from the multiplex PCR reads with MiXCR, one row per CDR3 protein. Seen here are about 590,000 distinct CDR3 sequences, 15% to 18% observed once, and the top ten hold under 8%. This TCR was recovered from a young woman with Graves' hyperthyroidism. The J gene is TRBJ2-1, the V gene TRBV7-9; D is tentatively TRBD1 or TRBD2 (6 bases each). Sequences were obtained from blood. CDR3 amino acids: CASSPSGGHPYNEQFF. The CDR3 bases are TGTGCCAGCAGCCCCAGTGGGGGGCATCCCTACAATGAGCAGTTCTTC.